This is a list of T cell receptor beta chains from one sample in a study of neoadjuvant anti-PD-1 for oral cavity cancer. Method: immunoSEQ multiplex PCR; TCRdb's copy keeps in-frame clones and lacks some. The sample has about 16,000 clones, around three fifths seen once. The source material was PBMCs, sampled before nivolumab (anti-PD-1) treatment. The receptors originated from a person between 40 and 79 years old with oral cavity squamous cell carcinoma. Both conserved end residues are part of each CDR3. Fields, in order: V gene, J gene, D gene, clone size, CDR3 DNA, CDR3 protein. D genes are given only for firm matches. Some rows have no size entry. The others give once, few or many, or a class for an expanded clone.

TRBV6-5,TRBJ1-5,.,.,TGTGCCAGCAGCCGCGGTCAGAGCAATCAGCCCCAGCATTTT,CASSRGQSNQPQHF
TRBV6-1,TRBJ2-1,.,.,TGTGCCAGCGTGCGGCGGGCCCTCAATGAGCAGTTCTTC,CASVRRALNEQFF
TRBV2,TRBJ2-7,TRBD2,.,TGTGCCAGCAGTGAAGGATCTAGCGGGAGATACGAGCAGTACTTC,CASSEGSSGRYEQYF
TRBV11-2,TRBJ2-7,TRBD2,few,TGTGCCAGCAGCCCGCGACGGGGGACTAGCGGTGCGGTGGTCTACGAGCAGTACTTC,CASSPRRGTSGAVVYEQYF
TRBV5-1,TRBJ1-2,TRBD1,once,TGCGCCAGTAAGCCGGGACAGGGTAACTATGGCTACACCTTC,CASKPGQGNYGYTF
TRBV29-1,TRBJ2-1,.,.,TGCAGCGTTCCGATTGTAGCGGATAGCTCCTACAATGAGCAGTTCTTC,CSVPIVADSSYNEQFF
TRBV5-4,TRBJ2-1,TRBD1,.,TGTGCCAGCAGCTTGTGGGCAGGGGGCGCGATCTATGAGCAGTTCTTC,CASSLWAGGAIYEQFF
TRBV2,TRBJ1-2,TRBD1,.,TGTGCCAGCAGGGAACAGGGGGCCGACTATGGCTACACCTTC,CASREQGADYGYTF
TRBV10-2,TRBJ2-4,.,once,TGCGCCAGCAGTGAACCTAGCCGGGCCAAAAACATTCAGTACTTC,CASSEPSRAKNIQYF
TRBV5-4,TRBJ1-2,.,.,TGTGCCAGCAGCTTCTTCCCAGGATCCAACACCTTC,CASSFFPGSNTF
TRBV5-1,TRBJ2-7,TRBD1,once,TGCGCCAGCAGCTTGGATTCTTCGGGACAGGGGGTGAGCGAGCAGTACTTC,CASSLDSSGQGVSEQYF
TRBV11-3,TRBJ1-1,.,few,TGTGCCAGCAGCTTAGTCAGTAACACTGAAGCTTTCTTT,CASSLVSNTEAFF
TRBV30,TRBJ1-2,.,.,TGTGCCTGGAGTGACTCCCTTCGGGAGGCGTCGAGGGGCTACACCTTC,CAWSDSLREASRGYTF
TRBV11-3,TRBJ2-7,TRBD2,.,TGTGCCAGCAGCACGGGGACTAGCGGGAGTCAGAAAGACGAGCAGTACTTC,CASSTGTSGSQKDEQYF
TRBV27,TRBJ2-5,.,.,TGTGCCAGCAGTTCCCCTAACAGGGCCGGGACCCAGTACTTC,CASSSPNRAGTQYF
TRBV11-2,TRBJ1-4,.,.,TGTGCCAGCAGCTTAGGGTTGACGGCTAATGAAAAACTGTTTTTT,CASSLGLTANEKLFF
TRBV29-1,TRBJ1-5,.,few,TGCAGCGTTGCACAGGGCGGATTGCAGCCCCAGCATTTT,CSVAQGGLQPQHF
TRBV10-2,TRBJ2-7,TRBD1,.,TGCGCCAGCAGTGAGGAGGGGGCGCCTTTCGAGCAGTACTTC,CASSEEGAPFEQYF
TRBV30,TRBJ2-3,.,few,TGTGCCTGGAGTCTAGGGGGGGATACGCAGTATTTT,CAWSLGGDTQYF
TRBV5-4,TRBJ2-2,TRBD2,few,TGTGCCAGCAGCTTGGAGGCTAGCGGGAGTCGCACCGGGGAGCTGTTTTTT,CASSLEASGSRTGELFF
TRBV19,TRBJ1-2,.,.,TGTGCCAGTAGTCCCAATTGGGCAGGAACAAACTATGGCTACACCTTC,CASSPNWAGTNYGYTF
TRBV7-3,TRBJ2-3,.,.,TGTGCCAGCGCCATTGAGAGGGGCGCAGATACGCAGTATTTT,CASAIERGADTQYF
TRBV7-7,TRBJ2-1,.,few,TGTGCTAGCAGTCCTGACTCGAACAATGAGCAGTTCTTC,CASSPDSNNEQFF
TRBV2,TRBJ1-5,.,.,TGTGCCAGCAGTCCCCCCCTGGACAGCAATCAGCCCCAGCATTTT,CASSPPLDSNQPQHF
TRBV2,TRBJ2-1,TRBD2,.,TGTGCCAGCAGTGGTAGCGGGACCCCCTACAATGAGCAGTTCTTC,CASSGSGTPYNEQFF
TRBV19,TRBJ2-6,.,.,TGTGCCAGTAAGCGGAGCTCTGGGGCCAACGTCCTGACTTTC,CASKRSSGANVLTF
TRBV15,TRBJ1-1,TRBD1,.,TGTGCCACCCAACAGGGGCTAATGAACACTGAAGCTTTCTTT,CATQQGLMNTEAFF
TRBV30,TRBJ2-2,.,.,TGTGCCTGGAGTGTACAGAGGGCTGGCGGGGAGCTGTTTTTT,CAWSVQRAGGELFF
TRBV5-4,TRBJ1-2,TRBD1,.,TGTGCCAGCAGCTTTAGGGTGACCGCAGGGGGCAACTATGGCTACACCTTC,CASSFRVTAGGNYGYTF